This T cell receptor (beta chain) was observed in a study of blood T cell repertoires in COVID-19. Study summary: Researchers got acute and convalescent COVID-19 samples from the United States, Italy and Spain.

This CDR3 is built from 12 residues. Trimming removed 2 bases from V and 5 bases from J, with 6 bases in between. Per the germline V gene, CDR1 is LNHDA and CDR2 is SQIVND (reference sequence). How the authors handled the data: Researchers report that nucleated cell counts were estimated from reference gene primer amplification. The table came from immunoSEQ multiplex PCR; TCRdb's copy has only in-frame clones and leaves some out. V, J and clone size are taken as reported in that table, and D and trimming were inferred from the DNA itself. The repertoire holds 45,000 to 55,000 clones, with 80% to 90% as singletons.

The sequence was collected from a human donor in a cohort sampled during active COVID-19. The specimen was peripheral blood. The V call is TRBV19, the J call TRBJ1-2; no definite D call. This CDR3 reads CASSISVYGYTF. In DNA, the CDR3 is TGTGCCAGTAGTATATCGGTTTATGGCTACACCTTC.